This TCR beta chain was recovered during a study of cytomegalovirus exposure and HLA in healthy donors. With respect to this clone: Its antigen is undetermined.

The PCR contained 60 Vbeta and 13 Jbeta primers. TCRdb's copy holds only in-frame clones and misses some; the assay was immunoSEQ multiplex PCR. The repertoire includes more than 150,000 clones, around 80% of them detected once, and roughly 1.4% sits in the top ten. Findings and limits, study-wide: In a later analysis, fewer than 20,000 TCR beta sequences were associated with HLA alleles at 0.05 false discovery rate.

The germline V gene encodes CDR1 SQVTM and CDR2 ANQGSEA. This CDR3 has 12 residues. V lost 5 bases and J lost 7, with 11 bases in between. V is TRBV29-1 and J is TRBJ1-4; D ambiguous. The sequence was collected from a girl aged 5 to 17 in good health and CMV-seropositive. Material for sequencing was PBMCs. CDR3 protein: CSVLTDSEKLFF. In nucleotides, the CDR3 is TGCAGCGTTTTGACGGACTCTGAAAAACTGTTTTTT.